The clone carrying this TCR beta chain came up once. Enrolled during active infection, Seattle patients were then followed longitudinally. The source of the sample is a study of blood T cell repertoires in COVID-19. Study background: Whether acute or convalescent, the COVID-19 samples came from the United States, Italy and Spain. T cells, B-cell-depleted T cells, or PBMCs provided the cDNA or gDNA that served as material.

The V gene end was trimmed by 4 bases and the J gene end by 3 bases; junction bases not matched to a gene: 8. The germline gives CDR1 KGHDR, CDR2 SFDVKD. The CDR3 consists of 18 residues. In the study's own analysis: Estimated nucleated cell counts came from reference gene primer amplification. The repertoire was sequenced with immunoSEQ multiplex PCR; TCRdb's copy has only in-frame clones and lacks some. The DNA was the basis for D and trimming; V, J and clone size are from that table. The data show about 200,000 clones, roughly 80% seen once. This chain joins TRBV24-1 and TRBJ2-3; 14 bases agree with TRBD2. Source material: peripheral blood. The TCR sequence derives from a woman aged 70-85 years with COVID-19, enrolled during active disease. The chain's CDR3 is CATSDPGTSGRRTDTQYF. The CDR3, as DNA: TGTGCCACCAGTGACCCCGGGACTAGCGGGAGAAGGACAGATACGCAGTATTTT.